The 3 T cell receptor beta chains reported below all come from one sample, sequenced in a study of early T cells in non-severe SARS-CoV-2 infection. TCRdb processed the 5' RACE reads anew with MiXCR; each CDR3 protein has one entry. This sample has some 82,000 distinct CDR3 sequences, with about 12% found just once. Sequencing input: whole blood. The source is an adult who was a healthcare worker with PCR-confirmed SARS-CoV-2 infection or an uninfected control (not recorded which).

This clonotype has more than one count but fewer than ten. The gene calls are TRBV19 and TRBJ2-2; 8 bases are a match to TRBD2. The ends lost 4 bases at V and 4 bases at J; junction bases unmatched: 5. The CDR3 sequence is 15 residues long. Looked up from germline, CDR1 is LNHDA and CDR2 is SQIVND (reference sequence). The CDR3 protein is CASSTGTSSTGELFF. Written as DNA, the CDR3 is TGTGCCAGTAGTACTGGGACTAGTAGCACCGGGGAGCTGTTTTTT.

This clonotype was seen ten or more times. The chain employs TRBV6-1 and TRBJ1-3; D is ambiguous. Trimming took off 4 bases at V and 4 bases at J, with 14 bases between the two ends. Looked up from germline, CDR1 is MNHNS and CDR2 is SASEGT. The CDR3 spans 15 residues. The CDR3 DNA reads as TGTGCCAGCAGTGTAAAACGGCAAGCCGGAAACACCATATATTTT. Translated, it gives CASSVKRQAGNTIYF.

This clonotype appeared many times. The chain recombines TRBV5-8 with TRBJ1-6; D not certain. The germline V gene has CDR1 SGHTS and CDR2 YDEGEE. Deletions cut 2 bases from V and 0 bases from J, with 12 bases between. The CDR3 has 17 residues. The DNA of the CDR3 is TGTGCCAGCAGCTTTTGGCAGAAGAGCTCCTATAATTCACCCCTCCACTTT. Encoded protein: CASSFWQKSSYNSPLHF.